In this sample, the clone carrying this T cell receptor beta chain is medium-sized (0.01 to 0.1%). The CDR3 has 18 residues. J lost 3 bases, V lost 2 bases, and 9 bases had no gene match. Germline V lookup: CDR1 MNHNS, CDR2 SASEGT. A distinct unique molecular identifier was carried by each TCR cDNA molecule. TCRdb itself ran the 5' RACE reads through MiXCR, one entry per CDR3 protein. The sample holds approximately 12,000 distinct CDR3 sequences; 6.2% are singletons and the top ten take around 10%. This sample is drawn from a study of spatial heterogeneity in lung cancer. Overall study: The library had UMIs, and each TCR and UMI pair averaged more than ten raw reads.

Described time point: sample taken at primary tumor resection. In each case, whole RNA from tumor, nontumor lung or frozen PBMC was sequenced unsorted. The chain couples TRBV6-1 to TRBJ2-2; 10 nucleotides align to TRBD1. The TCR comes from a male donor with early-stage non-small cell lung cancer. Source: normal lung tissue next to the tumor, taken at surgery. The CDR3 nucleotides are TGTGCCAGCAGTGAAAAGGTTCCGGGACAGGGGTACACCGGGGAGCTGTTTTTT. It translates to CASSEKVPGQGYTGELFF.